This T cell receptor beta chain was found in a study of T cell responses to AZD1222 COVID-19 vaccine. Study results and limitations: Seropositive status at baseline applied to only five or six AZD1222 recipients.

Method: immunoSEQ multiplex PCR; TCRdb's copy keeps in-frame clones and lacks some. The sample lists 200,000 or so clones, 80% to 90% occurring once. Comment on this clone: The antigen is unknown.

Sequenced material: peripheral blood, taken on day 0 of MenACWY control vaccination. The sequence was obtained from an adult in good health.

DNA for the CDR3: TGCGCCAGCAGCTTGGGGGCAGGCGATGAGCAGTTCTTC. This encodes CASSLGAGDEQFF. V is TRBV5-1 and J is TRBJ2-1; no definite D call. The ends were cut back, 0 bases at V and 8 bases at J, with 9 bases in the middle. From germline, CDR1 is SGHRS and CDR2 YFSETQ. The CDR3 spans 13 residues.